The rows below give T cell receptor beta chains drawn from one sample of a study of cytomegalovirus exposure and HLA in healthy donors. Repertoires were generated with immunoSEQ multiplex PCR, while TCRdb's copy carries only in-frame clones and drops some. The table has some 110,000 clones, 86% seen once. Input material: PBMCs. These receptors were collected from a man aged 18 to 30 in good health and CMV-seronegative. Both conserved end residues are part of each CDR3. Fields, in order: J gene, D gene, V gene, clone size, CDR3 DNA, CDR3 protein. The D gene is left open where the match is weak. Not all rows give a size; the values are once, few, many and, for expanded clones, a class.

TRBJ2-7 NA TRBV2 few TGTGCCAGTACTAAGGGGCAGAGATCCTACGAGCAGTACTTC CASTKGQRSYEQYF
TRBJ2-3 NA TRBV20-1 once TGCAGTGCTAGGCCAGTTGATACGCAGTATTTT CSARPVDTQYF
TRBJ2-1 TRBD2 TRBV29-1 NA TGCAGCGTTGGTCTAGCGGGGGGAAATGAGCAGTTCTTC CSVGLAGGNEQFF
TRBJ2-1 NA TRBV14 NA TGTGCCAGCAGCCTACCGGGGGTTACCCACAATGAGCAGTTCTTC CASSLPGVTHNEQFF
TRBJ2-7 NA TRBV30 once TGTGCCTGGAGGTTTGGGGGCCCTGGGGAGCAGTACTTC CAWRFGGPGEQYF
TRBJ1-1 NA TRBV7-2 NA TGTGCCAGCAGCTCCGGACGGGGAAGCACTGAAGCTTTCTTT CASSSGRGSTEAFF
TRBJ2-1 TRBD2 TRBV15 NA TGTGCCACCAGCAGAGATTTGGCTAGCGGGAGTGCAATTTACTCCTACAATGAGCAGTTCTTC CATSRDLASGSAIYSYNEQFF
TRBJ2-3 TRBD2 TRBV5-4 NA TGTGCCAGCAGCTTGGGACTAGCGGCCAAAGAAGATACGCAGTATTTT CASSLGLAAKEDTQYF
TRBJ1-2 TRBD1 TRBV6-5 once TGTGCCAGCAGTTACGACAGGGAACAGAACTATGGCTACACCTTC CASSYDREQNYGYTF
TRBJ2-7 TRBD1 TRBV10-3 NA TGTGCCATCAGGGGACAGGGTGACAGCGGGAAGTCCGAGCAGTACTTC CAIRGQGDSGKSEQYF
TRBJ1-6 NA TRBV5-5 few TGTGCCAGCAGCCTCACACAGGGCATTAATTCACCCCTCCACTTT CASSLTQGINSPLHF
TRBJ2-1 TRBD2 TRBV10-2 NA TGCGCCAGCAGACAAGCGGGAGGGCCGAACAATGAGCAGTTCTTC CASRQAGGPNNEQFF
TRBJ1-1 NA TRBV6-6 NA TGTGCCAGCAGTTACAACGAACTTTCTTGGTCTGAAGCTTTCTTT CASSYNELSWSEAFF
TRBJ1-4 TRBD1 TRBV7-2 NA TGTGCCAGCAGCTTTCAGGGGGCAACTAATGAAAAACTGTTTTTT CASSFQGATNEKLFF
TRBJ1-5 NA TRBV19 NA TGTGCCAGTAGTTTTACAGGGTCCTATAGCAATCAGCCCCAGCATTTT CASSFTGSYSNQPQHF
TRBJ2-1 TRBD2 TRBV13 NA TGTGCCAGCAGCGTCCTGCTAGCGGGGAACTCCTACAATGAGCAGTTCTTC CASSVLLAGNSYNEQFF
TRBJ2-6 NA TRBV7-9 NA TGTGCCAGCAGCGTATACACAGGGACCGGGGCCAACGTCCTGACTTTC CASSVYTGTGANVLTF
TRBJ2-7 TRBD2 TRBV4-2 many TGTGCCAGCAGCCAAGAAACTAGCGGGGAGTCCTACGAGCAGTACTTC CASSQETSGESYEQYF
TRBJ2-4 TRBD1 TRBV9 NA TGTGCCAGCAGCCCCGGGACAGACGCTATAAACATTCAGTACTTC CASSPGTDAINIQYF
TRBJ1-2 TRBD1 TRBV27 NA TGTGCCAGCAGTTCGTCAGGGGGGAGCTATGGCTACACCTTC CASSSSGGSYGYTF
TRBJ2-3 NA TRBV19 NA TGTGCCAGTAGGCAGAGCACAGATACGCAGTATTTT CASRQSTDTQYF
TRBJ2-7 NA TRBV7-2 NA TGTGCCAGCAGCCCGAGTGGCGGTCCTAGCTCCTACGAGCAGTACTTC CASSPSGGPSSYEQYF
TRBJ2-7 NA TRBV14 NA TGTGCCAGCAGTCCCCCCAGCTCCTACGAGCAGTACTTC CASSPPSSYEQYF
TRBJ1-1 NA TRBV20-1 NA TGCAGTGCTAGTTGGCATACTGAAGCTTTCTTT CSASWHTEAFF
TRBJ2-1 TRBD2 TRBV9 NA TGTGCCAGCAGCGGAAACCCCGGGACTAGCTTTTACAATGAGCAGTTCTTC CASSGNPGTSFYNEQFF
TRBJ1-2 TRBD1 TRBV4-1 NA TGCGCCAGCAGCCAAGGGGACAGAACTATGTTGGGCTACACCTTC CASSQGDRTMLGYTF
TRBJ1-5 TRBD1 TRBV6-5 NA TGTGCCAGCAGACCGACAGGGGGCAATCAGCCCCAGCATTTT CASRPTGGNQPQHF
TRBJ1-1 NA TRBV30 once TGTGCCTGGAACCCCGGAGGGGCCACTGAAGCTTTCTTT CAWNPGGATEAFF
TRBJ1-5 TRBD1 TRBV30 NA TGTGCCTGGGCCTTAGGACAGGCGGGTCAGCCCCAGCATTTT CAWALGQAGQPQHF
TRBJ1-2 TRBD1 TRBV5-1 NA TGCGCCAGCAGCCTACTGACAGGGGTGAACTATGGCTACACCTTC CASSLLTGVNYGYTF
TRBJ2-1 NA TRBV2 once TGTGCCAGCAGTGAGGGGAGGGGGGAGCAGTTCTTC CASSEGRGEQFF
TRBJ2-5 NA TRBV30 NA TGTGCCTGGGGCCCAGGGGAGACCCAGTACTTC CAWGPGETQYF
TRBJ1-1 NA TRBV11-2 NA TGTGCCAGCAGCTCGGGGGGAATGAACACTGAAGCTTTCTTT CASSSGGMNTEAFF
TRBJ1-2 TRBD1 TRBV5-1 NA TGCGCCAGCAGCTTCACAGGGGGCGCGGGCTACACCTTC CASSFTGGAGYTF
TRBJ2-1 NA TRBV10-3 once TGTGCCATCAGTGCGCGTCCTGAGTATGAGCAGTTCTTC CAISARPEYEQFF
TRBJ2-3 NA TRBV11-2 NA TGTGCCAGCAGCTTAGAGGTCCAGGATACGCAGTATTTT CASSLEVQDTQYF
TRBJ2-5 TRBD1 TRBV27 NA TGTGCCAGCAGTTCAAGCCCCCCGGGACAGGGAAGGGAGACCCAGTACTTC CASSSSPPGQGRETQYF
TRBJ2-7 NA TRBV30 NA TGTGCCTGCTTGGACAACTACGAGCAGTACTTC CACLDNYEQYF
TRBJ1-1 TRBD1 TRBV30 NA TGTGCCTGGAGCGGGACAGTGAACACTGAAGCTTTCTTT CAWSGTVNTEAFF
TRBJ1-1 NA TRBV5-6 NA TGTGCCAGCAGCTTCAGTGACACTGAAGCTTTCTTT CASSFSDTEAFF
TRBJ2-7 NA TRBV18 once TGTGCCAGCTCACCAAGGGACGGGAGTAGCTCCTACGAGCAGTACTTC CASSPRDGSSSYEQYF
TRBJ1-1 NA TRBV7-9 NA TGTGCCAGCAGCGTACTTACTATGAACACTGAAGCTTTCTTT CASSVLTMNTEAFF
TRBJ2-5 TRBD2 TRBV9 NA TGTGCCAGCAGCGTAGTGGTGTCGGGGGGGACCCAGTACTTC CASSVVVSGGTQYF
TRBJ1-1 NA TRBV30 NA TGTGCCTGGAGCTACAGGGTCGTGGACACTGAAGCTTTCTTT CAWSYRVVDTEAFF
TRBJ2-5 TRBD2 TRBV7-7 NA TGTGCCAGCAGCGCCGGGACTAGCGGGAGGATGAAGACCCAGTACTTC CASSAGTSGRMKTQYF
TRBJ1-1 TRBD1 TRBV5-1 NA TGCGCCAGCAGCGCAGGGGGAAAGGACACTGAAGCTTTCTTT CASSAGGKDTEAFF
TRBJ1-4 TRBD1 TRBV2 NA TGTGCCAGCAGTTCCGGGACAGGGGATTTTAATGAAAAACTGTTTTTT CASSSGTGDFNEKLFF
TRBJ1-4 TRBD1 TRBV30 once TGTGCCTGGAGCCCGGGACAGGGGGGTGAAAAACTGTTTTTT CAWSPGQGGEKLFF
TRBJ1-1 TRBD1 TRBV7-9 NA TGTGCCAGCAGCCGAGGGGGCGTCTATGAAGCTTTCTTT CASSRGGVYEAFF
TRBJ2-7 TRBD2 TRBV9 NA TGTGCCAGCAGCGGGACTAGCGGCTACGAGCAGTACTTC CASSGTSGYEQYF
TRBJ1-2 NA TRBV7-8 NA TGTGCCAGCAGCTCGGCCGAGGATAGGGGCTACACCTTC CASSSAEDRGYTF
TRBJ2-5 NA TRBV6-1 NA TGTGCCAGCAGTGAACGTCCAGGCAAAGAGACCCAGTACTTC CASSERPGKETQYF
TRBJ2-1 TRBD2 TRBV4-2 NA TGTGCCAGCAGCCAAGACGCGACTAGCGGGAGTGATGAGCAGTTCTTC CASSQDATSGSDEQFF
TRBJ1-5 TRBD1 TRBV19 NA TGTGCCAGTACCCCAGACCTCAGGGACAGCTACAATCAGCCCCAGCATTTT CASTPDLRDSYNQPQHF
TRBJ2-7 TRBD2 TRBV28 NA TGTGCCAGCCCACCTGCCGGGCTAGCGGGAGGCGATAGCTCCTACGAGCAGTACTTC CASPPAGLAGGDSSYEQYF
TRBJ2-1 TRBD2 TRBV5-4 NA TGTGCCAGCAGCCCGGGACTAGCGGGAGGGGGCTACAATGAGCAGTTCTTC CASSPGLAGGGYNEQFF
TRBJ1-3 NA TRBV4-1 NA TGCGCCAGCAGCCAAGGGGTCAGGGGACCTGGAAACACCATATATTTT CASSQGVRGPGNTIYF
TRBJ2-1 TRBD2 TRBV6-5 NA TGTGCCAGCAGAGCTAGCGGACCCTACAATGAGCAGTTCTTC CASRASGPYNEQFF
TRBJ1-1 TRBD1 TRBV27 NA TGTGCCAGCAGTTTATCAGGGACAGGGGTTGAAGCTTTCTTT CASSLSGTGVEAFF